Below, one T cell receptor (beta chain) is given with its context. Its antigen is as yet unknown. The record originates from a study of response to subunit inactivated influenza vaccine. Findings and caveats of the study: The authors suggested that every seasonal influenza vaccination recruits few new T cells.

TCRdb independently ran MiXCR on the RT-PCR reads; one entry per CDR3 protein. The sample has hundreds of thousands of distinct CDR3 sequences, approximately 14% seen once. Trimming took 4 bases from V and 6 from J, leaving 19 bases between them. The CDR3 has 16 residues. Germline-derived CDR1 and CDR2 are SGHAT and FQNNGV. The TCR comes from a man aged 50-59 years who received an inactivated influenza vaccine. The material sequenced was PBMCs from blood, taken approximately 15 days before vaccination. This chain uses TRBV11-2 with TRBJ2-1; D remains unclear. CDR3 region: CASSSSRVLPSNEQFF. The CDR3 DNA reads TGTGCCAGCAGCTCCTCCCGGGTATTACCCTCCAATGAGCAGTTCTTC.